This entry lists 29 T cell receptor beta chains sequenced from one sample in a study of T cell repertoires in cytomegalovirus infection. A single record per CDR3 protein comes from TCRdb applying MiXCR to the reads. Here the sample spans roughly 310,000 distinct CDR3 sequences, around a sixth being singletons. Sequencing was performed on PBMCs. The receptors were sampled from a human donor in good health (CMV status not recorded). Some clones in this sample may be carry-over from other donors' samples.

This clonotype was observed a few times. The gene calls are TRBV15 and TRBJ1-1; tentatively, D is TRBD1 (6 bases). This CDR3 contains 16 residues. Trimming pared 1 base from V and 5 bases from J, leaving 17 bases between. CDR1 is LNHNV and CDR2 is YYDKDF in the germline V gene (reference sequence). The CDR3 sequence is CATSRGGQGGGTEAFF. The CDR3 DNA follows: TGTGCCACCAGCAGAGGGGGGCAGGGAGGGGGTACTGAAGCTTTCTTT.

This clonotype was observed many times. The CDR3: CASTILIGGTEAFF. CDR3 sequence (DNA): TGTGCCAGCACCATACTTATCGGGGGCACTGAAGCTTTCTTT. The chain uses TRBV7-9 and TRBJ1-1, with a possible D match to TRBD1 (5 bases). CDR3 size: 14 residues. CDR1 is SEHNR and CDR2 is FQNEAQ in the germline V gene (reference sequence). The ends were cut back, 7 bases at V and 4 bases at J, with 16 bases in the middle.

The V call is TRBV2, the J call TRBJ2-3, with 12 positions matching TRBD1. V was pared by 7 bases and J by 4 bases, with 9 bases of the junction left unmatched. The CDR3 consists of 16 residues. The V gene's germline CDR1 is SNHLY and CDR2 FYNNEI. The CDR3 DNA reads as TGTGCCAGCACCCGGACCGGGACAGGGGGCGCAGATACGCAGTATTTT. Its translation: CASTRTGTGGADTQYF.

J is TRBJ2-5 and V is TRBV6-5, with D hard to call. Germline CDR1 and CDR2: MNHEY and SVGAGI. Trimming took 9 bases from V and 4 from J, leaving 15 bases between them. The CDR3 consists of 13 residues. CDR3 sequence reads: CASFAARGETQYF. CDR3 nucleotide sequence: TGTGCCAGTTTCGCCGCGCGTGGAGAGACCCAGTACTTC.

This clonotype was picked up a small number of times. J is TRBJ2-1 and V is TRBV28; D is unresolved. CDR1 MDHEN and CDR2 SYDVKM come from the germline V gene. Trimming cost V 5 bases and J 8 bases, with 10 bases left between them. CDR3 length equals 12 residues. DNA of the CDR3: TGTGCCAGCAGTCCTACCTGGGATGAGCAGTTCTTC. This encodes CASSPTWDEQFF.

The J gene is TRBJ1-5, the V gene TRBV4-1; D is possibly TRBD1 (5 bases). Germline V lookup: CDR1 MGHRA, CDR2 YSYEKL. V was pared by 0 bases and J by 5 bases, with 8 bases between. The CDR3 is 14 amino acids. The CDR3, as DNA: TGCGCCAGCAGCCAAGACCCCAGGGATCAGCCCCAGCATTTT. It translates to CASSQDPRDQPQHF.

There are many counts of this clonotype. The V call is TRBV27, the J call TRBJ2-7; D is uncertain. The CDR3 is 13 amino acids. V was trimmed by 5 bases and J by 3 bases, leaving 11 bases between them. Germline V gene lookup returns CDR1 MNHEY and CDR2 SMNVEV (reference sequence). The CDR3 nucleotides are TGTGCCAGCAGTCCACTCGACCACTACGAGCAGTACTTC. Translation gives CASSPLDHYEQYF.

CDR3 coding DNA: TGTGCCAGCAGCACTCGGACAGGAACCTACGAGCAGTACTTC. It is translated as CASSTRTGTYEQYF. The rearrangement uses TRBV7-9 and TRBJ2-7; 7 nucleotides match TRBD1. Losses at the gene ends were 5 bases for V and 2 bases for J; bases not matched to a gene: 6. The CDR3 contains 14 residues. Per the germline V gene, CDR1 is SEHNR and CDR2 is FQNEAQ (reference sequence). Full variable domain (rest looked up from reference TRBV7-9 and TRBJ2-7): DTGVSQNPRHKITKRGQNVTFRCDPISEHNRLYWYRQTLGQGPEFLTYFQNEAQLEKSRLLSDRFSAERPKGSFSTLEIQRTEQGDSAMYLCASSTRTGTYEQYFGPGTRLTVT.

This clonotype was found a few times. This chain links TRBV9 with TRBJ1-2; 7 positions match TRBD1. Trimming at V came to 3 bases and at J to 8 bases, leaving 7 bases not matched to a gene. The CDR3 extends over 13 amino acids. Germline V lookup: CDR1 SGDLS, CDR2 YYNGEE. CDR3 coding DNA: TGTGCCAGCAGCGGGACCACAGGGGTCGGCTACACCTTC. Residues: CASSGTTGVGYTF.

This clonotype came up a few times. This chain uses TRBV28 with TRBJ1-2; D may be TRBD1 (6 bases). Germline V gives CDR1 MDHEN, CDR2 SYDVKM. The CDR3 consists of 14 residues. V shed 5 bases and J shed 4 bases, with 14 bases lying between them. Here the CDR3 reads CASSQGQTIYGYTF. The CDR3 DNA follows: TGTGCCAGCAGTCAAGGACAGACGATCTATGGCTACACCTTC.

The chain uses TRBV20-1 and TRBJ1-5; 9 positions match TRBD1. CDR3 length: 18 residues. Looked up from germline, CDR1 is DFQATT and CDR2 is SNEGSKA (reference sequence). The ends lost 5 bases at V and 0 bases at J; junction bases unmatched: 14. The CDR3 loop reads CSAQTGTGTGYSNQPQHF. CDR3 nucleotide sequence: TGCAGTGCTCAAACCGGGACAGGGACGGGGTATAGCAATCAGCCCCAGCATTTT.

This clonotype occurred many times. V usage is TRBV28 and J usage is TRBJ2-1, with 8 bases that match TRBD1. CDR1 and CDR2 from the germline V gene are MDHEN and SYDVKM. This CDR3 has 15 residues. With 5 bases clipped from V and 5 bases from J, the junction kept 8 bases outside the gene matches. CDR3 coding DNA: TGTGCCAGCAGTATCGGACAGGGATGGGACAATGAGCAGTTCTTC. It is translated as CASSIGQGWDNEQFF.

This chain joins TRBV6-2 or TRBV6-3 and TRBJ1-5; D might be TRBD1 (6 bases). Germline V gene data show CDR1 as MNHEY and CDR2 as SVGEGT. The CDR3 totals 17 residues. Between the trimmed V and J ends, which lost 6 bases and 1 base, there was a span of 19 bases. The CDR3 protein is CASSHRVISRSNQPQHF. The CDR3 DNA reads TGTGCCAGCAGCCACAGGGTCATCAGCCGGAGCAATCAGCCCCAGCATTTT.

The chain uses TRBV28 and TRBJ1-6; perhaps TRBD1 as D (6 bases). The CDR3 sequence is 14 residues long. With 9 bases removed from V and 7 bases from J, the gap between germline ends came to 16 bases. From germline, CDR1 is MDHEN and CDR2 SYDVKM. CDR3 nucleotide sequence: TGTGCCAGTGAGGACAGCTTACTAAATTCACCCCTCCACTTT. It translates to CASEDSLLNSPLHF.

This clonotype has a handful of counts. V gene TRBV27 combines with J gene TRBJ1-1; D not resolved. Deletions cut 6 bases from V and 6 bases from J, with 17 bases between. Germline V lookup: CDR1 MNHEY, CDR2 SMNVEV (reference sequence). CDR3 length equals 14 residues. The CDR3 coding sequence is TGTGCCAGCAGGCCGGGCCTAGACTCCCCTGAAGCTTTCTTT. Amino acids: CASRPGLDSPEAFF.

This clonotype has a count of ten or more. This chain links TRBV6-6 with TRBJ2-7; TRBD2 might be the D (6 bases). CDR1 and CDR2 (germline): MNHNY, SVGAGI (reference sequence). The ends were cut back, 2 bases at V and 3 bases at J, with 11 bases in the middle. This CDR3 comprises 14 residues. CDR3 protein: CASSYRGLDYEQYF. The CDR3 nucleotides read TGTGCCAGCAGTTACCGGGGACTGGACTACGAGCAGTACTTC.

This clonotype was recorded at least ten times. CDR3 sequence (DNA): TGTGCCAGCAGACAGGGACAGACCCGTGGTGGCTACACCTTC. This sequence encodes CASRQGQTRGGYTF. The V call is TRBV28, the J call TRBJ1-2; TRBD1 aligns across 7 bases. The germline V gene encodes CDR1 MDHEN and CDR2 SYDVKM. The CDR3 is 14 amino acids. After removal of 6 bases from V and 7 bases from J, the junction contained 11 bases not matched to a gene.

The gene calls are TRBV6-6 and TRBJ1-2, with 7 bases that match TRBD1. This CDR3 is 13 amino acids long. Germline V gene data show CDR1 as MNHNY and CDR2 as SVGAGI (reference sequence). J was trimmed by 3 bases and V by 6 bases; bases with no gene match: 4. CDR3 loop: CASREQGHYGYTF. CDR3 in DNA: TGTGCCAGCAGAGAACAGGGGCACTATGGCTACACCTTC.

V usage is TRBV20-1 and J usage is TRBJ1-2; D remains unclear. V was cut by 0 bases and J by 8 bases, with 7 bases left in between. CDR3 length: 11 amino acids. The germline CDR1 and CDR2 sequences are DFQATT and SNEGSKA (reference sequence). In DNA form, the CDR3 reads TGCAGTGCTAGAGACACACAGGGCTACACCTTC. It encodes CSARDTQGYTF.

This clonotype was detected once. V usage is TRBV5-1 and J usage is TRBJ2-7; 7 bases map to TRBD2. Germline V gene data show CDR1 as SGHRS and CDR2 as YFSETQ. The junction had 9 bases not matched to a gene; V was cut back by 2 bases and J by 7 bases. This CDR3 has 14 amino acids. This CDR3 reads CASSFQGGSNEQYF. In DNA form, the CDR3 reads TGCGCCAGCAGCTTTCAGGGAGGGTCGAATGAGCAGTACTTC.

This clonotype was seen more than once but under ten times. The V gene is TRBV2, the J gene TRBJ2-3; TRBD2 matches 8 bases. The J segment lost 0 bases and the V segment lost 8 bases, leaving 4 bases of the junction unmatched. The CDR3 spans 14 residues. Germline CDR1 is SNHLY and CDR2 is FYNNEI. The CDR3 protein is CASLRGASTDTQYF. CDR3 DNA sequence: TGTGCCAGCCTGCGGGGGGCAAGCACAGATACGCAGTATTTT.

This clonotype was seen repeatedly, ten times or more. CDR3 nucleotide sequence: TGCAGTGCTAGAACCGGCCAGGGCAACTCACCCCTCCACTTT. Translation gives CSARTGQGNSPLHF. V usage is TRBV20-1 and J usage is TRBJ1-6, with a weak D call TRBD1 (5 bases). Germline V gene lookup returns CDR1 DFQATT and CDR2 SNEGSKA (reference sequence). CDR3 size: 14 residues. V was clipped by 2 bases and J by 10 bases, with 15 bases between them.

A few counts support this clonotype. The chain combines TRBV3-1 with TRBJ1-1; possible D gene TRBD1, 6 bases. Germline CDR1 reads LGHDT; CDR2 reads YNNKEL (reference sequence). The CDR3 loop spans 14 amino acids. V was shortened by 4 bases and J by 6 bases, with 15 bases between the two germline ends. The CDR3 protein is CASSLGHNNAEAFF. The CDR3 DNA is TGTGCCAGCAGCCTGGGACATAATAACGCTGAAGCTTTCTTT.

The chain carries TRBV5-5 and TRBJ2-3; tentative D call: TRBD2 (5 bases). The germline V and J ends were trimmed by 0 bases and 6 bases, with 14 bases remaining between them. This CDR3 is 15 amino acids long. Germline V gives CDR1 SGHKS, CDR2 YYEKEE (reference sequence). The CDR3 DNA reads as TGTGCCAGCAGCTTGGCCGGGGTTCGATGGGATACGCAGTATTTT. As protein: CASSLAGVRWDTQYF.

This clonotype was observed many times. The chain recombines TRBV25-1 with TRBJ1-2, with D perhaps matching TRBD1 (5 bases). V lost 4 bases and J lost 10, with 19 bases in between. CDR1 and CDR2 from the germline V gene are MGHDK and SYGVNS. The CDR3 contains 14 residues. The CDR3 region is CASSGQTRGEDYTF. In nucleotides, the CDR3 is TGTGCCAGCAGTGGACAGACTCGTGGGGAAGACTACACCTTC.

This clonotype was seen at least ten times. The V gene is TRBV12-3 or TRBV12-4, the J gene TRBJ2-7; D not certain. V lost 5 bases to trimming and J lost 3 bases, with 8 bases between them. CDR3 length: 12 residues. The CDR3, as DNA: TGTGCCAGCAGTCGGATGTACTACGAGCAGTACTTC. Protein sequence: CASSRMYYEQYF.

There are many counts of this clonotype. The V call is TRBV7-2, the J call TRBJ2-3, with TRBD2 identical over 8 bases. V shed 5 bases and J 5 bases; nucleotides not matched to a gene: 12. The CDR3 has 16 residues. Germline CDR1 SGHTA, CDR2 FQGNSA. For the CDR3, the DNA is TGTGCCAGCAGCCAGAGCGGGGGTATGGGTGGAGATACGCAGTATTTT. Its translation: CASSQSGGMGGDTQYF. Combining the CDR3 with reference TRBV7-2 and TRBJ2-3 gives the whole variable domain GAGVSQSPSNKVTEKGKDVELRCDPISGHTALYWYRQSLGQGLEFLIYFQGNSAPDKSGLPSDRFSAERTGGSVSTLTIQRTQQEDSAVYLCASSQSGGMGGDTQYFGPGTRLTVL.

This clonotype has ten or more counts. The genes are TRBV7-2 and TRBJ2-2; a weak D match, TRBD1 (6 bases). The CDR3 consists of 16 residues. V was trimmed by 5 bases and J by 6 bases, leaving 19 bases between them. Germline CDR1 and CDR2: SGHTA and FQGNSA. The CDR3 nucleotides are TGTGCCAGCAGCCCTTACCAGGCCGGGACATCCGGGGAGCTGTTTTTT. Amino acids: CASSPYQAGTSGELFF.

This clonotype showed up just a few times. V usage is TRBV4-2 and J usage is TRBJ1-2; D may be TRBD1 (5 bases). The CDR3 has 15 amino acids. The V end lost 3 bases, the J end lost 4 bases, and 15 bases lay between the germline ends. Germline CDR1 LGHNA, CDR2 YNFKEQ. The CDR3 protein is CASSQWDGGPYGYTF. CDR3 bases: TGTGCCAGCAGCCAGTGGGATGGGGGTCCCTATGGCTACACCTTC.